This T cell receptor (beta chain) was identified in a study of shared clonotypes between healthy human individuals. A word on this clone: Its antigen is undetermined.

General observations from the study: Clonotype sharing across donors was expected to vary with sequencing depth.

Deep-level settings were used for running the assay. Data came from immunoSEQ multiplex PCR; TCRdb stores just in-frame clones and leaves some out. The sample contains more than 1,200,000 clones, approximately 98.5% of which appear only once. The clonotype originates from a man aged 30 to 45 in good health. Sequences were obtained from naive CD4+ T cells sorted from blood. Subset noted: CD45RA+ positively selected.

CDR3 protein: CASSAGGGPYEQYF. CDR3 DNA sequence: TGCGCCAGCAGTGCGGGAGGAGGCCCCTACGAGCAGTACTTC. The genes are TRBV5-1 and TRBJ2-7; 8 nucleotides agree with TRBD2. This CDR3 contains 14 residues. The V gene's germline CDR1 is SGHRS and CDR2 YFSETQ. V was clipped by 5 bases and J by 2 bases; unmatched bases: 6.